One TCR beta chain is described in this entry. Antigen: not known. This sample is drawn from a study of siplizumab effects on memory and regulatory T cells. The data were produced by immunoSEQ multiplex PCR, yet TCRdb's version contains in-frame clones alone and is incomplete. The sample records more than 85,000 clones, 80% to 95% being singletons. From germline, CDR1 is SGHTA and CDR2 FQGTGA. There are 13 residues in the CDR3. Trimming took off 1 base at V and 6 bases at J, with 10 bases between the two ends. Study findings and constraints: An assignable phenotype, naive or memory, was missing from roughly 76-95% of proliferating CD4+ or CD8+ clones. Assignment to unstimulated subsets succeeded for only a minor fraction of the alloreactive clones. Tregs proliferating in siplizumab cultures lacked confirmation of their suppressive function. Alloreactive sequences tracing back to unstimulated CD4+ memory cells were significantly reduced by siplizumab.

The chain uses TRBV7-3 and TRBJ2-7, with unresolved D. Input material: CD4+ T cells sorted from blood. This TCR was sampled from a human donor in good health. CDR3 in amino acids: CASSLSPLGEQYF. The CDR3 coding sequence is TGTGCCAGCAGCTTAAGTCCTCTGGGCGAGCAGTACTTC.